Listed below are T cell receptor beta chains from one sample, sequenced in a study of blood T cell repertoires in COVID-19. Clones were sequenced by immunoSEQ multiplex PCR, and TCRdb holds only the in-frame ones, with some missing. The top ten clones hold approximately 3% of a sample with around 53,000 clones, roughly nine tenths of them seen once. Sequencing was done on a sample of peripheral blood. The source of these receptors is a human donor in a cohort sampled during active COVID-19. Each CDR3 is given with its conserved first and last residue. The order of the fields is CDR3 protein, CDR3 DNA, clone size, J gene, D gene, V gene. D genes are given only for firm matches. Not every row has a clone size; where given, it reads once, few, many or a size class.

CDR3 protein: CASSPGVSSYNEQFF; CDR3 DNA: TGCGCCAGCAGCCCAGGGGTAAGCTCCTACAATGAGCAGTTCTTC; clone size: NA; J gene: TRBJ2-1; D gene: NA; V gene: TRBV5-1
CDR3 protein: CASSVSGGSYNEQFF; CDR3 DNA: TGTGCCAGCAGCGTATCCGGGGGATCCTACAATGAGCAGTTCTTC; clone size: once; J gene: TRBJ2-1; D gene: NA; V gene: TRBV9
CDR3 protein: CASSLQVRGETQYF; CDR3 DNA: TGTGCCAGCAGCTTACAAGTTAGGGGGGAGACCCAGTACTTC; clone size: NA; J gene: TRBJ2-5; D gene: NA; V gene: TRBV7-2
CDR3 protein: CAISESTGGLSQPQHF; CDR3 DNA: TGTGCCATCAGTGAGTCAACAGGGGGATTAAGTCAGCCCCAGCATTTT; clone size: NA; J gene: TRBJ1-5; D gene: TRBD1; V gene: TRBV10-3
CDR3 protein: CASGGLAGTGELFF; CDR3 DNA: TGTGCCAGTGGGGGATTAGCGGGCACCGGGGAGCTGTTTTTT; clone size: NA; J gene: TRBJ2-2; D gene: TRBD2; V gene: TRBV19
CDR3 protein: CATSDLADTDTQYF; CDR3 DNA: TGTGCCACCAGTGATTTGGCAGACACAGATACGCAGTATTTT; clone size: NA; J gene: TRBJ2-3; D gene: NA; V gene: TRBV24-1
CDR3 protein: CATGRRGSSGANVLTF; CDR3 DNA: TGTGCCACGGGCAGGAGGGGTAGCTCTGGGGCCAACGTCCTGACTTTC; clone size: NA; J gene: TRBJ2-6; D gene: NA; V gene: TRBV24-1
CDR3 protein: CASSLKPPGLDPLVEQFF; CDR3 DNA: TGTGCCAGCAGTCTCAAACCTCCGGGACTAGATCCCCTTGTTGAGCAGTTCTTC; clone size: NA; J gene: TRBJ2-1; D gene: TRBD2; V gene: TRBV27
CDR3 protein: CASSSRGGTQYF; CDR3 DNA: TGTGCCAGCAGTAGCCGCGGAGGGACCCAGTACTTC; clone size: NA; J gene: TRBJ2-5; D gene: NA; V gene: TRBV2
CDR3 protein: CAIRETGENSRAFF; CDR3 DNA: TGTGCCATCAGGGAAACAGGGGAAAACTCGAGAGCTTTCTTT; clone size: NA; J gene: TRBJ1-1; D gene: TRBD1; V gene: TRBV10-3
CDR3 protein: CASSWAQGSGQPQHF; CDR3 DNA: TGTGCCAGCAGTTGGGCGCAGGGATCAGGTCAGCCCCAGCATTTT; clone size: NA; J gene: TRBJ1-5; D gene: NA; V gene: TRBV28
CDR3 protein: CSVATGSTEAFF; CDR3 DNA: TGCAGCGTTGCGACAGGTAGCACTGAAGCTTTCTTT; clone size: NA; J gene: TRBJ1-1; D gene: NA; V gene: TRBV29-1
CDR3 protein: CAWSVLYSSYEQYF; CDR3 DNA: TGTGCCTGGAGTGTACTGTACAGTTCCTACGAGCAGTACTTC; clone size: few; J gene: TRBJ2-7; D gene: NA; V gene: TRBV30
CDR3 protein: CASSQEGTGVQYF; CDR3 DNA: TGTGCCAGCAGCCAAGAGGGGACAGGCGTTCAGTACTTC; clone size: few; J gene: TRBJ2-4; D gene: TRBD1; V gene: TRBV3-1/TRBV3-2
CDR3 protein: CASSWGRDRVSNEQFF; CDR3 DNA: TGCGCCAGCAGCTGGGGGCGGGACAGGGTATCGAATGAGCAGTTCTTC; clone size: NA; J gene: TRBJ2-1; D gene: TRBD1; V gene: TRBV5-1
CDR3 protein: CASSPGTGGYEKLFF; CDR3 DNA: TGTGCCAGCAGCCCAGGGACAGGGGGGTATGAAAAACTGTTTTTT; clone size: NA; J gene: TRBJ1-4; D gene: TRBD1; V gene: TRBV5-5
CDR3 protein: CASSLPLAGVSEQYF; CDR3 DNA: TGCGCCAGCAGCTTACCTCTAGCGGGAGTGAGCGAGCAGTACTTC; clone size: NA; J gene: TRBJ2-7; D gene: TRBD2; V gene: TRBV5-1
CDR3 protein: CASIPSGQGIHGYTF; CDR3 DNA: TGTGCCAGCATCCCCTCCGGACAGGGGATCCATGGCTACACCTTC; clone size: NA; J gene: TRBJ1-2; D gene: TRBD1; V gene: TRBV6-5
CDR3 protein: CASSSGTGEETQYF; CDR3 DNA: TGTGCCAGCAGCTCCGGGACAGGGGAAGAGACCCAGTACTTC; clone size: NA; J gene: TRBJ2-5; D gene: TRBD1; V gene: TRBV7-9
CDR3 protein: CASRQLTGTGDYGYTF; CDR3 DNA: TGCGCCAGCCGCCAGTTGACAGGTACAGGCGACTATGGCTACACCTTC; clone size: NA; J gene: TRBJ1-2; D gene: NA; V gene: TRBV4-1
CDR3 protein: CASSLGDRGRKIHEKLFF; CDR3 DNA: TGTGCCAGCAGCTTAGGGGACAGGGGAAGAAAGATACACGAAAAACTGTTTTTT; clone size: NA; J gene: TRBJ1-4; D gene: TRBD1; V gene: TRBV11-2
CDR3 protein: CASRGRDRVNYEQYF; CDR3 DNA: TGTGCCAGTAGGGGCCGGGACAGGGTTAATTACGAGCAGTACTTC; clone size: NA; J gene: TRBJ2-7; D gene: TRBD1; V gene: TRBV19
CDR3 protein: CASSPQEDGADTQYF; CDR3 DNA: TGTGCCAGCAGTCCCCAGGAGGACGGCGCAGATACGCAGTATTTT; clone size: NA; J gene: TRBJ2-3; D gene: NA; V gene: TRBV6-5
CDR3 protein: CASSFTGGNEQFF; CDR3 DNA: TGTGCCAGCAGTTTTACAGGGGGCAATGAGCAGTTCTTC; clone size: once; J gene: TRBJ2-1; D gene: TRBD1; V gene: TRBV27
CDR3 protein: CASTLPRGAGWAGYTF; CDR3 DNA: TGTGCCAGCACCCTACCGCGCGGGGCCGGCTGGGCTGGCTACACCTTC; clone size: NA; J gene: TRBJ1-2; D gene: NA; V gene: TRBV28
CDR3 protein: CASSLGREQYF; CDR3 DNA: TGTGCCAGCAGCTTAGGCCGCGAGCAGTACTTC; clone size: NA; J gene: TRBJ2-7; D gene: NA; V gene: TRBV13
CDR3 protein: CASRVGQGTDTQYF; CDR3 DNA: TGCGCCAGCAGGGTGGGACAGGGCACAGATACGCAGTATTTT; clone size: NA; J gene: TRBJ2-3; D gene: TRBD1; V gene: TRBV5-1
CDR3 protein: CASSQPSNTRDSPLHF; CDR3 DNA: TGCGCCAGCAGCCAACCCTCCAATACGCGGGATTCACCCCTCCACTTT; clone size: NA; J gene: TRBJ1-6; D gene: NA; V gene: TRBV5-1
CDR3 protein: CASSYGGSNTEAFF; CDR3 DNA: TGTGCCAGCAGTTATGGGGGCTCGAACACTGAAGCTTTCTTT; clone size: NA; J gene: TRBJ1-1; D gene: NA; V gene: TRBV6-5
CDR3 protein: CASRRESPYEQYF; CDR3 DNA: TGTGCCAGCAGGCGGGAGTCCCCCTACGAGCAGTACTTC; clone size: NA; J gene: TRBJ2-7; D gene: TRBD2; V gene: TRBV28
CDR3 protein: CASSVQGASEQYF; CDR3 DNA: TGTGCCAGCAGTGTTCAGGGGGCAAGTGAGCAGTACTTC; clone size: NA; J gene: TRBJ2-7; D gene: TRBD1; V gene: TRBV2
CDR3 protein: CASSIGTVTYGYTF; CDR3 DNA: TGTGCCAGTAGTATAGGGACAGTTACCTATGGCTACACCTTC; clone size: NA; J gene: TRBJ1-2; D gene: NA; V gene: TRBV19
CDR3 protein: CASSLLAPNTEAFF; CDR3 DNA: TGTGCCAGCAGCTTATTGGCCCCGAACACTGAAGCTTTCTTT; clone size: NA; J gene: TRBJ1-1; D gene: NA; V gene: TRBV5-6